One and the same sample provided the 5 T cell receptor beta chains below, sequenced in a study of cytomegalovirus exposure and HLA in healthy donors. Primers included in the PCR were 60 Vbeta and 13 Jbeta primers. The protocol was immunoSEQ multiplex PCR, while the TCRdb copy is restricted to in-frame clones and leaves out a portion. In the table there are 170,000 or so clones, around 78% of which are singletons. Sequences were obtained from PBMCs. The source of these receptors is a woman aged 45-65 years in good health and CMV-seropositive.

The V gene is TRBV5-4, the J gene TRBJ2-1, with 16 bases that match TRBD2. The junction had 7 bases not matched to a gene; V was cut back by 2 bases and J by 8 bases. This CDR3 region has 17 residues. CDR1 and CDR2 (germline): SGHNT, YYREEE (reference sequence). This CDR3 reads CASSLGTSGGAWDEQFF. The CDR3 region has the DNA TGTGCCAGCAGCTTAGGGACTAGCGGGGGGGCCTGGGATGAGCAGTTCTTC.

The rearrangement joins TRBV10-3 to TRBJ1-1; D is perhaps TRBD1 (6 bases). This CDR3 has 14 amino acids. Germline-derived CDR1 and CDR2 are ENHRY and SYGVKD. With 6 bases removed from V and 1 base from J, the gap between germline ends came to 12 bases. The CDR3 DNA is TGTGCCATCAGGGGCTCACAGGGGAACACTGAAGCTTTCTTT. Translated, it gives CAIRGSQGNTEAFF.

The chain joins TRBV7-6 to TRBJ1-4; 10 bases line up with TRBD1. V shed 4 bases, J shed 8 bases, and the junction held 7 bases outside the gene matches. This CDR3 has 15 amino acids. Germline V gene data show CDR1 as SGHVS and CDR2 as FNYEAQ. The CDR3 region is CASSSAGTGAEKLFF. CDR3 in DNA: TGTGCCAGCAGCTCAGCCGGGACAGGGGCCGAAAAACTGTTTTTT.

This chain joins TRBV11-1 and TRBJ2-5; weak D call: TRBD2 (5 bases). CDR3 size: 13 residues. V dropped 2 bases and J dropped 3 bases, with 7 bases sitting between them. Germline V gives CDR1 SGHAT, CDR2 FQDESV (reference sequence). The CDR3 bases are TGTGCCAGCAGCTTAAGCGGTAAAGAGACCCAGTACTTC. This sequence encodes CASSLSGKETQYF.

In this sample, this clone turned up a few times. This chain connects TRBV6-5 to TRBJ1-6; 7 bases map to TRBD1. Per the germline V gene, CDR1 is MNHEY and CDR2 is SVGAGI. The CDR3 covers 15 residues. V trimming: 0 bases; J trimming: 6 bases; junction bases outside the gene matches: 2. CDR3 residues: CASSYSTGSNSPLHF. CDR3 nucleotide sequence: TGTGCCAGCAGTTACTCGACAGGGAGTAATTCACCCCTCCACTTT.